The sample holds a few counts of the clone carrying this T cell receptor (beta chain). No antigen is known for it. The sample is drawn from a study of response to subunit inactivated influenza vaccine. General study results and limits: That few new T cells are recruited by each seasonal influenza vaccination was the authors' suggestion.

This CDR3 has 16 residues. Per germline, CDR1 LGHNA and CDR2 YNFKEQ. With 6 bases removed from V and 0 bases from J, the gap between germline ends came to 15 bases. TCRdb analysed the RT-PCR reads with MiXCR anew, one entry per CDR3 protein. The data contain more than 700,000 distinct CDR3 sequences, approximately 21% of them singletons. The TCR sequence derives from a man aged 45-65 years who received an inactivated influenza vaccine. This chain connects TRBV4-2 to TRBJ2-1; D not resolved. The sample was PBMCs from blood, taken roughly 5 days after vaccination. The CDR3 sequence: CASSKEVGSSYNEQFF. CDR3 nucleotide sequence: TGTGCCAGCAGTAAAGAGGTCGGAAGCTCCTACAATGAGCAGTTCTTC.